This T cell receptor beta chain was obtained from a study of response to subunit inactivated influenza vaccine. Study conclusions and caveats: The authors offered the suggestion that each seasonal influenza vaccination recruits few new T cells.

V gave up 4 bases and J gave up 4 bases; unmatched junction bases: 3. CDR3 length equals 14 residues. The germline V gene has CDR1 SGHRS and CDR2 YFSETQ. TCRdb re-derived calls from the RT-PCR reads in MiXCR, one entry per CDR3 protein. Counted here are 200,000 to 250,000 distinct CDR3 sequences, approximately 12% occurring once; the ten biggest clones make up over 6.5%. A remark on this clonotype: Its antigen is not known.

This clonotype originated in a man between 45 and 60 years old who received an inactivated influenza vaccine. The source material was non-naive T cells sorted from PBMCs, sampled 14 days before vaccination. The chain is built from TRBV5-1 and TRBJ2-5, with TRBD1 matching 11 bases. The CDR3 DNA is TGCGCCAGCAGCACGGGACAGGGGGGAGAGACCCAGTACTTC. Residues: CASSTGQGGETQYF.